The rows below give T cell receptor beta chains drawn from one sample of a study of neurological immune-mediated disorders. TCRdb used MiXCR to reprocess the 5' RACE reads, holding one entry per CDR3 protein. The sample contains 70,000 to 75,000 distinct CDR3 sequences, around 15% of which appear only once. The sequenced sample was PBMCs. Receptors originate from a female donor with HTLV-1-associated myelopathy (HAM/TSP). Both conserved end residues are part of each CDR3. A D gene is named only where the DNA matches it firmly. Clone size reads once, few, many, or a class if the clone is expanded.

d_gene	v_gene	abundance	j_gene	CDR3nt	CDR3aa
.	TRBV28	many	TRBJ2-7	TGTGCCAGCAGTCTCAGACAGGCGAAGCAGTACTTC	CASSLRQAKQYF
TRBD1	TRBV7-2	many	TRBJ1-2	TGTGCCAGCAGCCGAGCGGGACAGGGGATCTATGGCTACACCTTC	CASSRAGQGIYGYTF
.	TRBV20-1	few	TRBJ2-5	TGCAGTGCTAAAGGAGAGACTGCCCAGTACTTC	CSAKGETAQYF
.	TRBV5-1	many	TRBJ2-3	TGCGCCAGCAAAGGGAGCGGCGGGGTCCCAGATACGCAGTATTTT	CASKGSGGVPDTQYF
.	TRBV7-2	few	TRBJ2-6	TGTGCCAGCAGCGCACGGGGCCTCTCTGGGGCCAACGTCCTGACTTTC	CASSARGLSGANVLTF
.	TRBV5-1	many	TRBJ1-5	TGCGCCAGCAGCTTGCGGGGGTTTAAGAGCAATCAGCCCCAGCATTTT	CASSLRGFKSNQPQHF
TRBD1	TRBV5-1	many	TRBJ2-3	TGCGCCAGCAGCTTGGGACAGGGTATAACAGATACGCAGTATTTT	CASSLGQGITDTQYF
.	TRBV6-5	many	TRBJ1-5	TGTGCCAGCCGCCAGCGTAGCAATCAGCCCCAGCATTTT	CASRQRSNQPQHF
.	TRBV6-4	many	TRBJ2-1	TGTGCCAGCAGTCCGGGGGGACAGGTTAATGAGCAGTTCTTC	CASSPGGQVNEQFF
TRBD2	TRBV20-1	many	TRBJ2-5	TGCAGTGCGCCAAGACTAGCGGGCGTCCAAGAGACCCAGTACTTC	CSAPRLAGVQETQYF
.	TRBV21-1	many	TRBJ1-4	TGTGCCAGCAGCCAAAAGGACGGATACTATTATGAAAAACTGTTTTTT	CASSQKDGYYYEKLFF
TRBD2	TRBV7-2	many	TRBJ2-5	TGTGCCAGCAGCTTAGTCGGACTAGCGAGTCAAGAGACCCAGTACTTC	CASSLVGLASQETQYF
TRBD1	TRBV7-3	many	TRBJ1-4	TGTGCCAGCAGCCCCGGGACAGGGGAAAAACTGTTTTTT	CASSPGTGEKLFF
.	TRBV7-9	many	TRBJ2-2	TGTGCCAGCAGCTTATGGCAGACGAACACCGGGGAGCTGTTTTTT	CASSLWQTNTGELFF
.	TRBV10-2	many	TRBJ2-3	TGCGCCAGCAGTGTTACAGTAGGCACAGATACGCAGTATTTT	CASSVTVGTDTQYF
.	TRBV2	many	TRBJ1-2	TGTTCGACGGACAGCATCTATGGCTACACCTTC	CSTDSIYGYTF
TRBD2	TRBV4-1	many	TRBJ2-3	TGCGCCAGCAGCCACCTCTCTCGAGCGGGGGGGTGGGGCACAGATACGCAGTATTTT	CASSHLSRAGGWGTDTQYF
TRBD2	TRBV7-9	many	TRBJ2-5	TGTGCCAGCAGCTCGGGACTAGCGGGGTCAGAGACCCAGTACTTC	CASSSGLAGSETQYF
TRBD2	TRBV12-3/TRBV12-4	few	TRBJ2-1	TGTGCCAGCAGTTTCGTCGGGGGGGGCTCCTACAATGAGCAGTTCTTC	CASSFVGGGSYNEQFF
TRBD1	TRBV4-1	many	TRBJ1-6	TGCGCCAGCAGCTACGACAGGGGGCTCTCACCCCTCCACTTT	CASSYDRGLSPLHF
TRBD2	TRBV27	many	TRBJ2-3	TGTGCCACCTCCCCGGGGGGGACGGGCACAGATACGCAGTATTTT	CATSPGGTGTDTQYF
.	TRBV7-2	many	TRBJ1-6	TGTGCCAGCAGCTTACTGGGACAAAATTCACCCCTCCACTTT	CASSLLGQNSPLHF